This T cell receptor (beta chain) appears in the sequencing data of a study of cytomegalovirus exposure and HLA in healthy donors. The study, taken as a whole, reports: Fewer N-insertions (relative to the approximately 670-donor mean) were reportedly seen in an Asian-associated ancestry cluster in a later analysis. Some TCR beta chains (over 150 of them) were listed as cytomegalovirus-associated.

As regards this clone: As yet, its antigen is unknown.

Primers: 60 Vbeta forward and 13 Jbeta reverse. TCRdb's copy holds only in-frame clones and misses some; the assay was immunoSEQ multiplex PCR. The sample lists around 150,000 clones, approximately 80% occurring once. V lost 2 bases, J lost 4 bases, and 16 bases lay in between. The germline gives CDR1 SGDLS, CDR2 YYNGEE. This CDR3 spans 15 amino acids. The receptor was derived from a man aged 25 to 45 in good health and CMV-seronegative. Material: PBMCs. This chain links TRBV9 with TRBJ2-7, with D perhaps TRBD2 (6 bases). CDR3 amino acids: CASSVGGVGGYEQYF. The CDR3 bases are TGTGCCAGCAGCGTCGGAGGGGTGGGGGGTTACGAGCAGTACTTC.